This TCR beta chain was obtained from a study of immune cell composition in non-small cell lung cancer (dated by TCRdb to about 2017). Looking at the study overall: Histologic subtype, mostly lung adenocarcinoma or squamous cell carcinoma, was determined with H&E together with p63, CK5, Napsin A and TTF-1 immunohistochemistry. Using Adaptive Biotechnologies, the researchers ran TCR-beta sequencing on some 36 paired NSCLC tumour and non-adjacent lung specimens, along with some 25 tumour-only specimens. In supplementary cohort #1, which comprised roughly 10 lung adenocarcinoma cases, paired tumour/lung TCR-beta sequencing was performed and TIL populations were generated so that tumour reactivity could be assessed. A handful of tumour specimens with TCR-beta data were rare histological subtypes and were excluded from the subtype comparisons. What the authors observed across the whole study: The reactivity cohort contained only around eleven cases, and the tumour-reactive clones were not shown to have sequences in common with the dominant in vivo tumour-associated clones. Across nine to eleven adenocarcinoma cases, the maximal tumour-associated clone frequency showed a strong correlation with TIL tumour reactivity, but overall clonality showed no such correlation. Tumour-associated clones >0.5% were found in nearly half of NSCLC cases, namely in about 30% of adenocarcinomas versus less than 85% of squamous carcinomas. Compared with lung adenocarcinoma tumours, lung squamous cell carcinoma showed significantly higher Top 10 clone scores and productive clonality. No significant correlation was found between tumour TCR-beta clonality and smoking pack-years.

Frozen aliquots of unsorted single-cell suspensions were used for genomic DNA extraction with the QIAamp DNA kit. The tumour samples consisted of non-small cell lung cancer tissue that had been surgically resected. Tissues arrived within 2 hours of resection and were immediately processed into single-cell suspensions. Tissue was mechanically dissociated and enzymatically digested with DNase I, collagenase I and hyaluronidase for roughly 30 minutes at 37 °C, then filtered and RBC-lysed. A two-step multiplex PCR was used to amplify TCR-beta CDR3 regions from genomic DNA, and Illumina-compatible adaptors were added in the second step. As a commercial immunoSEQ service, TCR-beta immunosequencing was carried out on an Illumina platform. On the authors' methods: Repertoires were summarised by productive clonality and by Top 10 Clones, defined as the percentage of T-cell templates derived from the ten most frequent sequences. Values of productive clonality ranged from 0 to 1, with a monoclonal population indicated by a value of 1. Sequences comprising at least 0.1% of tumour T-cell templates but absent from matched non-adjacent lung were defined as tumour-associated clones and were identified via log10 scatter plots. Student's t-tests were used for two-group comparisons, ANOVA was used for stages, and linear regression was used for relationships, with analyses conducted in GraphPad Prism7 and R. The table comes from immuneACCESS by way of TCRdb, which keeps in-frame sequences with V and J called. Part of the clones is missing from these tables; in studies checked, under half for an unresolved V gene and the rest for unknown reasons. That table is the source of V, J and clone size, and D and trimming were worked out from the DNA. The sample contains under 11,000 clones, around 60% of them found a single time. Of the sample, approximately 20% falls within the top ten clones.

Comments on this clone: Its antigen remains unidentified. Qualities for individual bases were not recorded, and no much larger clone is one base off.

CDR1 and CDR2 were assigned from the germline V gene (reference sequence) as LNHDA and SQIVND. CDR3 length: 14 amino acids, cysteine to phenylalanine. The sequence is cut down to CDR3 DNA, 42 bases in frame from base 1. Trimming removed 3 bases from V and 0 bases from J, leaving 7 bases between the germline ends. The sample comprised lung tumor tissue. The TCR sequence derives from a human donor with non-small cell lung cancer. The chain links TRBV19 with TRBJ2-3; tentative D gene TRBD2, with 6 bases matching. The CDR3 sequence is CASSISGSTDTQYF. The bases are TGTGCCAGTAGTATTAGCGGAAGCACAGATACGCAGTATTTT.